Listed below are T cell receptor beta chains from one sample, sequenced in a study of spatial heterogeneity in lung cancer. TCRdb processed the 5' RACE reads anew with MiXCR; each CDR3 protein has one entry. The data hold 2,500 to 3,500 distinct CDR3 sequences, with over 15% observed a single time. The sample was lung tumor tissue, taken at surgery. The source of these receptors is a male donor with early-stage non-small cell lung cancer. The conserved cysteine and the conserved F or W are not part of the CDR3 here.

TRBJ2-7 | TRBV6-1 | ASSEGGYSYEQY
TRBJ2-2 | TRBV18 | ASRTSGRAETGELF
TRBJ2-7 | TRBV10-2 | ASRVGRSYEQY
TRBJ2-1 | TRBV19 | ASSIQGPNEQF
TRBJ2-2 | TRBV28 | ASSLGGPGELF
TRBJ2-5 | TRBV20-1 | SADLNSGGLETQY
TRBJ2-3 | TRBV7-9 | ASSLGVFQVPTDTQY
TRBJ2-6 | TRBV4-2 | ASSQDPDTGANVLT
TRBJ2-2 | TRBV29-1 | SVEETHRNTGELF
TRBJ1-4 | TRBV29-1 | SVVGQGFTFNEKLF
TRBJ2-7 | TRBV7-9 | ASSAQTGESEQY
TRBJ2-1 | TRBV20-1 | SARPVSYNEQF
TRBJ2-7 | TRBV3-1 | ASSQTGGSFAQY
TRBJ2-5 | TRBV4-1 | ASSQVLRETQY
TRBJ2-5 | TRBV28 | ASTQGGWETQY
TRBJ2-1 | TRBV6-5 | ASREGIPGQGDNEQF
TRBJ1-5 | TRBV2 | ASSDNDREWQPQH
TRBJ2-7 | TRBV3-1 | ASSQRDGTYEQY
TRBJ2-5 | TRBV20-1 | SAKKTGTQETQY
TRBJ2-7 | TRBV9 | ASSASGTGADEQY
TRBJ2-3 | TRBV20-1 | SAPRKTGVGDTQY
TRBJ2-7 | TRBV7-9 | ASSPLDYSYEQY
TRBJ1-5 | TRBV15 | ATSRDFSSGQPQH
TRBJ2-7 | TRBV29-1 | SVVWLAGDSSYEQY
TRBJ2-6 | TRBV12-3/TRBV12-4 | ASSLVQAGANVLT
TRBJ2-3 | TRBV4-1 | ASSQVLGLAGGDTQY
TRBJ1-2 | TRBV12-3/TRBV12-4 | ASSFEWAYYGYT
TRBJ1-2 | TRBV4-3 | ASSQDMNGYT
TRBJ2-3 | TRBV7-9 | ASSPLWGQGTDTQY
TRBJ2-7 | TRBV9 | ASSVAPQGRSYEQY
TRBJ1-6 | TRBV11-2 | ASSLAGGNSPLH
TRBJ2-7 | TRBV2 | ASSEAQGPFYEQY
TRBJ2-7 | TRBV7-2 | ASSEAGLSYEQY
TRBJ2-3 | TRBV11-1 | ASSYSTGNTDTQY
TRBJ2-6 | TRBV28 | ASTRSQGGGANVLT
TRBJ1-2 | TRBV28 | ASSHPSVWTARFAGYT
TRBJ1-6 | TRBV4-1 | ASSAGQGATNSPLH
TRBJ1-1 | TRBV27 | ASSSPVSPEAF
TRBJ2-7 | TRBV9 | ASSEADRGYEQY
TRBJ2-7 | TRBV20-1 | SARDRASGDYEQY
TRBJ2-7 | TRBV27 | ASSLWGPRDEQY
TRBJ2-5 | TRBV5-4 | ASSLKGAKETQY